This T cell receptor beta chain is drawn from a study of post-analysis software for immune sequencing data. This clonotype has more than one count but fewer than ten. Its antigen is undetermined. There are 17 residues in the CDR3. Germline trimming cut 3 bases from V and 7 bases from J; bases unmatched to any gene: 13. CDR1 is MGHRA and CDR2 is YSYEKL in the germline V gene. Study observations and caveats: The five TRBV segments detected at higher frequency in patients than in controls included TRBV5-6, TRBV5-1 and TRBV20-1.

cDNA libraries of TCR beta carried unique molecular identifiers. MiXCR, applied by TCRdb to the PCR reads, yields one record per CDR3 protein. This repertoire shows roughly 410,000 distinct CDR3 sequences, roughly 38% found once; its top ten account for around an eighth. This chain joins TRBV4-1 and TRBJ2-1, with 9 bases aligning to TRBD2. Input material: blood. The clonotype originates from a girl aged 10 to 17 with multiple sclerosis. The CDR3 here is CASSHKRSGGHRNEQFF. DNA of the CDR3: TGCGCCAGCAGCCATAAGAGGAGCGGGGGGCACCGAAATGAGCAGTTCTTC.